The source of this T cell receptor beta chain is a study of Ad26.COV2.S vaccination and SARS-CoV-2 variants. As regards this clone: With a much larger clone just one base away, this may be a read error.

V lost 2 bases and J lost 4; bases outside the gene matches: 0. The CDR3 consists of 15 residues. Germline CDR1 reads MRHNA; CDR2 reads SNTAGT. This sample's treatment: around 19 received Ad26.COV2.S at low or high dose, single or two shots; about 5 received placebo; per-sample allocation not given. After the first vaccine or placebo injection, samples were drawn on day 63. The data were produced by immunoSEQ multiplex PCR, yet TCRdb's version contains in-frame clones alone and is incomplete. The data hold 320,000 or so clones, with about nine tenths observed a single time. The origin of this receptor is a person aged 18-60 years who received the Ad26.COV2.S COVID-19 vaccine or a placebo. This specimen was peripheral blood, taken in a trial of Ad26.COV2.S vaccine versus placebo. The chain is built from TRBV6-4 and TRBJ2-3; 13 positions match TRBD2. This CDR3 is CASSDTSGGADTQYF. The DNA for the CDR3 is TGTGCCAGCAGTGACACTAGCGGGGGGGCAGATACGCAGTATTTT.